Reported below is one T cell receptor (beta chain). What antigen it recognizes has not been identified. From each donor, an approximately 2.5 ml peripheral blood sample was collected into PAXgene tubes and stored at -80 degrees C. Without any T cell sorting, total RNA was extracted from whole blood using the PAXgene blood miRNA kit on an automated QIAcube. Peripheral blood from monozygotic twin pairs concordant or discordant for inflammatory bowel disease was subjected to deep TCRalpha and TCRbeta repertoire profiling with unique molecular barcoding. Smoking habits were recorded for all twin pairs, with individuals classified as current, former or never smokers. The source of the sample is a study of monozygotic twins with inflammatory bowel disease (dated by TCRdb to the late 2010s). General notes on the study: In total, 28 monozygotic twin pairs made up the full study: 19 Danish pairs, all IBD-discordant, plus nine German pairs, of which four were IBD-concordant and five were IBD-discordant. The search for disease-associated traits relied mainly on comparing, within discordant pairs, IBD patients with their genetically identical healthy co-twins. Each individual had, on average, about 151 000 unique TCRalpha sequences and 181 000 unique TCRbeta sequences available for analysis. Results the study describes overall, beyond this receptor: The results gave no support for a single strong signal or clonotype linked to IBD. Compared with healthy twins, IBD patients had fewer clonotypes in common with other individuals, a difference most pronounced in patients showing signs of disease activity. Repertoire similarity did not differ between concordant and discordant twins, which could be due to limited statistical power. Different T cell subtypes could not be distinguished in the analysis. Because patients received different immunosuppressive treatments, the repertoires may have picked up extra background noise and variability between individuals. Measured by the inverse Simpson index, TCRbeta repertoire diversity was lower in IBD patients than in their healthy co-twins.

Library prep was done by 5' RACE. For each TCR library, 3,500 to 4,000 ng of total RNA was used. For each sample, cDNA synthesis was carried out in eight separate reactions using SMARTScribe reverse transcriptase. During cDNA synthesis, unique molecular identifiers containing a 6-nucleotide sample barcode were introduced by template switching. Amplification of TCRalpha and TCRbeta cDNA involved two nested PCRs of about 15 and 9 cycles, and each PCR was followed by bead purification. Before amplification, the cDNA was treated with uracil DNA-glycosylase and purified using the QIAquick PCR purification kit. The second PCR added Illumina TruSeq-compatible adapters along with sample-specific barcodes. Library quality and concentration were checked on TapeStation and Qubit, and libraries were pooled at around 5 ng each. Pooled libraries were sequenced on an Illumina HiSeq2500 single-index Rapid Run with 2 x 100 bp reads and custom sequencing primers. As for how the authors treated the data: MiGEC version 1.2.6 was used for UMI-based consensus assembly to correct PCR and sequencing errors. V(D)J alignment, clonotype assembly and CDR3 extraction were performed with MiXCR version 2.1.1. To normalise gene usage, clonotype sharing and MAIT/NKT TCR abundance, the top 1000, 10 000 and 20 000 clonotypes in each sample were analysed. After downsampling to 27 000 UMIs, diversity was calculated as the inverse Simpson index using the vegan R package. Paired Mann-Whitney U tests on discordant twin pairs were used, with Benjamini-Hochberg multiple-testing correction. Reprocessed by TCRdb, the reads give a single entry per CDR3 protein sequence, without DNA. These V and J calls rely on TCRdb rather than the paper's analysis. The table kept for this sample lists 200,000 to 250,000 distinct CDR3 sequences. 7.5% to 8% of the sample comes from the top ten.

Including cysteine and phenylalanine, the CDR3 has 14 amino acids. No nucleotide data were recorded. The germline V gene provides CDR1 SGHRS and CDR2 YFSETQ. Sample: blood. The chain is encoded by TRBV5-1 joined to TRBJ2-3; the D call of TRBD1 rests on TCRdb alone, since no DNA is present to check it. This receptor was identified in a human donor with ulcerative colitis or Crohn's disease, or a healthy co-twin of an affected twin (not recorded which). The CDR3 has the sequence CASSSQGSTDTQYF.